Listed below are T cell receptor beta chains from one sample, sequenced in a study of CD8+ T cells in alopecia areata. The table came from immunoSEQ multiplex PCR; TCRdb's copy has only in-frame clones and leaves some out. The data show around 140,000 clones, more than 75% seen once. Sequences were derived from CD8+ T cells sorted from blood, sampled at week 0. The receptors were gathered from a human donor with alopecia areata. Each CDR3 is given with its conserved first and last residue. D genes are given only for firm matches. Some rows mark clone size as missing; the rest say once, few, many or name a class of expanded clone.

J gene	clone size	D gene	V gene	CDR3 length	CDR3 protein
TRBJ2-1	.	.	TRBV30	12	CAWSPGDYEQFF
.	once	.	TRBV4-1	15	CASSQGSGSRYEQYF
TRBJ2-7	.	.	TRBV9	13	CASSAGSSYEQYF
.	.	.	TRBV30	13	CAWSGGSSYEQYF
TRBJ2-7	.	.	TRBV10-3	13	CAISPDRPDEQYF
TRBJ2-2	.	TRBD2	TRBV27	17	CASTLLAGGVNTGELFF
TRBJ2-7	once	TRBD1	TRBV27	14	CASSFRDRVHEQYF
TRBJ1-2	.	.	TRBV7-6	14	CASSLSLADYGYTF
TRBJ2-3	.	TRBD1	TRBV5-1	14	CASSSGQGTDTQYF
TRBJ2-3	.	TRBD1	TRBV6-5	16	CASSSDDRGGTDTQYF
TRBJ2-3	.	.	TRBV29-1	14	CSVVVLSDADTQYF
TRBJ2-1	.	TRBD2	TRBV30	15	CAWSPGLADPNEQFF
TRBJ1-3	once	.	TRBV11-3	13	CASSLDSANTIYF
TRBJ1-1	.	.	TRBV11-2	15	CASSLVGEGITEAFF
TRBJ2-1	many	TRBD2	TRBV4-1	16	CASSQLGDRGGNEQFF
TRBJ2-3	.	.	TRBV9	16	CASSTRQTDSTDTQYF
TRBJ2-2	.	.	TRBV5-1	14	CASSLGRGTGELFF
TRBJ2-7	.	TRBD1	TRBV7-9	16	CASSFLPGQGSYEQYF
TRBJ2-7	few	.	TRBV4-2	17	CASSPEQPLKGWSEQYF
TRBJ2-7	.	TRBD1	TRBV9	14	CASSPRTGGYEQYF
TRBJ2-1	.	.	TRBV5-4	14	CATLAGYRDNEQFF
TRBJ2-3	.	TRBD2	TRBV5-4	12	CASSSGGAVGYF
TRBJ2-1	few	.	TRBV7-2	10	CASRLGEQFF
TRBJ1-2	.	.	TRBV9	13	CASSVYGLGPYTF
TRBJ2-2	once	TRBD2	TRBV4-2	14	CASTGTSLTGELFF
TRBJ2-3	.	TRBD1	TRBV5-5	14	CASSPGQGADTQYF
TRBJ1-1	.	.	TRBV19	13	CASSTGGDTEAFF
TRBJ2-5	once	TRBD2	TRBV6-6	13	CAALGLEQETQYF
TRBJ1-6	.	.	TRBV7-9	17	CASSLFDPNLYNSPLHF
TRBJ2-7	.	TRBD1	TRBV6-5	14	CASSYSGQGNEQYF
TRBJ2-3	few	TRBD1	TRBV27	13	CASSKTGEDTQYF
TRBJ1-4	.	TRBD1	TRBV5-5	16	CASSALPGQGDEKLFF
TRBJ2-7	.	.	TRBV5-6	14	CASSLQGFGYEQYF
TRBJ1-5	.	.	TRBV11-1	14	CASSLRGGNQPQHF
TRBJ2-7	.	.	TRBV19	18	CASSIDADTEATSYEQYF
TRBJ2-7	.	.	TRBV5-1	15	CASSLVRGPSYEQYF
TRBJ2-7	once	TRBD2	TRBV11-2	16	CASSLVTSGDTYEQYF
TRBJ2-7	.	.	TRBV6-5	13	CASSYSAGEEQYF
TRBJ2-7	.	.	TRBV19	13	CASSHNGAYEQYF
TRBJ2-7	.	.	TRBV9	14	CASSEEGSPYEQYF
TRBJ2-1	.	TRBD2	TRBV7-2	15	CASSPTSGTYNEQFF
TRBJ2-7	.	.	TRBV4-1	13	CASSQENLPEQYF
TRBJ2-4	once	.	TRBV19	17	CASSARRDGVAKNIQYF
TRBJ2-7	.	.	TRBV5-4	11	CASSSDREQYF
TRBJ2-3	.	TRBD2	TRBV11-1	16	CASSWTSGYYTDTQYF
TRBJ2-1	.	.	TRBV30	12	CSGNQNYNEQFF
TRBJ2-3	.	TRBD1	TRBV5-1	14	CASSFGQGEDTQYF
TRBJ2-7	few	TRBD2	TRBV7-6	18	CASSKEGVPSGGPYEQYF
TRBJ2-1	.	.	TRBV19	14	CASSPPLSYNEQFF
TRBJ1-2	once	.	TRBV29-1	17	CSTSRAYDERANYGYTF
TRBJ2-5	.	.	TRBV19	15	CASSMAGAFKETQYF
TRBJ1-5	.	.	TRBV29-1	15	CSVLWDRPSNQPQHF
TRBJ2-7	.	.	TRBV2	13	CASSPSLPGEQYF
TRBJ1-2	.	TRBD1	TRBV7-9	14	CASSHGTGRYGYTF
TRBJ2-3	.	TRBD1	TRBV15	16	CATSRAGTGATDTQYF
TRBJ2-1	.	.	TRBV29-1	13	CSVSGSSYNEQFF
TRBJ2-3	few	.	TRBV25-1	12	CASSEGGDTQYF